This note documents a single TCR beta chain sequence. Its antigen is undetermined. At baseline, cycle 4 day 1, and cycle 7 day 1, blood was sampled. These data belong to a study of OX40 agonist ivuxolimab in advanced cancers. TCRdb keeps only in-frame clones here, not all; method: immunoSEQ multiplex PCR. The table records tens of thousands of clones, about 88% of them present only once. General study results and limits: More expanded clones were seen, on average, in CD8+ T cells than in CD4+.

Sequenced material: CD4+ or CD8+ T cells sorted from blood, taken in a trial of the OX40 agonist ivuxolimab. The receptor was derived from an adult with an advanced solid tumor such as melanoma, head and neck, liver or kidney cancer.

CDR3 nucleotides: TGTGCCAGCAGCTTAGGGGACTACAATGAGCAGTTCTTC. Its protein product is CASSLGDYNEQFF. This chain connects TRBV7-6 to TRBJ2-1; D is undetermined. This CDR3 region has 13 residues. The ends were cut back, 1 base at V and 3 bases at J, with 4 bases in the middle. Germline V CDR1 and CDR2: SGHVS, FNYEAQ.